The 27 T cell receptor beta chains below all came from one sample that was sequenced in a study of T cell responses to AZD1222 COVID-19 vaccine. Sequencing used immunoSEQ multiplex PCR; TCRdb keeps in-frame clones, though not all of them. The top ten hold more than 10% of the sample, which has over 120,000 clones, roughly 93% seen once. The sequences come from peripheral blood, collected after recovery from COVID-19. Receptors originate from an adult who had recovered from COVID-19.

The chain carries TRBV9 and TRBJ2-5; TRBD1 matches at 8 bases. Germline lookup yields CDR1 SGDLS and CDR2 YYNGEE. The V segment lost 4 bases and the J segment 7 bases; nucleotides outside the gene matches: 6. The CDR3 has 13 residues. The CDR3: CASSLQGVSTQYF. DNA for the CDR3: TGTGCCAGCAGCCTACAGGGGGTATCGACCCAGTACTTC.

V usage is TRBV21-1 and J usage is TRBJ1-5; the table names TRBD1, a call not compared with the DNA. TRBV21-1 counts as a pseudogene. The CDR3 extends over 17 amino acids. The CDR3 spells CASSNESRQGFGQPQHF. The DNA for the CDR3 is TGTGCCAGCAGCAACGAAAGCAGGCAGGGGTTTGGTCAGCCCCAGCATTTT.

The table lists this clone with a count of one. The chain recombines TRBV28 with TRBJ2-7, with D hard to call. CDR3 length equals 14 residues. The V end was cut by 6 bases, the J end by 1 base, with 13 bases between. Germline CDR1 is MDHEN and CDR2 is SYDVKM. CDR3 nucleotides: TGTGCCAGCAGCCCACGGTCGATATCCTACGAGCAGTACTTC. Encoded protein: CASSPRSISYEQYF.

This chain joins TRBV6-5 and TRBJ2-1; TRBD2 aligns across 11 bases. The CDR3 runs to 16 residues. Germline loops: CDR1 MNHEY, CDR2 SVGAGI. The ends lost 4 bases at V and 4 bases at J; junction bases unmatched: 6. CDR3 nucleotide sequence: TGTGCCAGCAGTTCCCCGAGACTAGCGGGATACAATGAGCAGTTCTTC. Amino acid sequence: CASSSPRLAGYNEQFF.

The V gene is TRBV29-1, the J gene TRBJ2-6, with D perhaps TRBD1 (5 bases). The ends were cut back, 1 base at V and 2 bases at J, with 12 bases in the middle. Germline lookup yields CDR1 SQVTM and CDR2 ANQGSEA. The CDR3 has 16 residues. Here the CDR3 reads CSVEGARAAGANVLTF. The CDR3 DNA reads as TGCAGCGTTGAAGGTGCCAGGGCGGCTGGGGCCAACGTCCTGACTTTC.

This clone appeared once. The V and J genes are TRBV25-1 and TRBJ1-6, with D tentatively TRBD1 (6 bases). The CDR3 extends over 13 amino acids. Per germline, CDR1 MGHDK and CDR2 SYGVNS. With 10 bases removed from V and 4 bases from J, the gap between germline ends came to 11 bases. The DNA of the CDR3 is TGTGCCACCAGGGACACTTATAATTCACCCCTCCACTTT. Residues: CATRDTYNSPLHF.

The rearrangement links TRBV5-4 to TRBJ2-2, with D perhaps TRBD1 (6 bases). The CDR3 extends over 15 amino acids. Germline loops: CDR1 SGHNT, CDR2 YYREEE (reference sequence). The V end lost 4 bases, the J end lost 1 base, and 11 bases lay between the germline ends. The CDR3 sequence: CASSLLGGNTGELFF. Written as DNA, the CDR3 is TGTGCCAGCAGCCTCCTAGGGGGGAACACCGGGGAGCTGTTTTTT.

The gene calls are TRBV7-6 and TRBJ2-7, with unresolved D. CDR1 SGHVS and CDR2 FNYEAQ come from the germline V gene. The CDR3 is 13 amino acids. V gave up 0 bases and J gave up 3 bases, with 6 bases separating them. In nucleotides, the CDR3 is TGTGCCAGCAGCTTAGCGGTCCACTACGAGCAGTACTTC. As protein: CASSLAVHYEQYF.

The chain uses TRBV3-1 (or the pseudogene TRBV3-2) and TRBJ2-7; the D is unclear. Germline lookup yields CDR1 LGHDT and CDR2 YNNKEL (reference sequence). V shed 1 base and J shed 1 base, with 5 bases lying between them. There are 13 residues in the CDR3. The CDR3 is CASSQGPSYEQYF. CDR3 coding DNA: TGTGCCAGCAGCCAAGGCCCATCCTACGAGCAGTACTTC.

The chain is built from TRBV27 and TRBJ2-6; D is unresolved. With 4 bases removed from V and 1 base from J, the gap between germline ends came to 8 bases. Germline-derived CDR1 and CDR2 are MNHEY and SMNVEV (reference sequence). This CDR3 is 15 amino acids long. This CDR3 reads CASSSLGSGANVLTF. The CDR3 nucleotides read TGTGCCAGCAGTTCCTTGGGTTCTGGGGCCAACGTCCTGACTTTC.

This chain links TRBV7-3 with TRBJ2-1; unclear D gene. Trimming took 1 base from V and 7 from J, leaving 5 bases between them. The CDR3 has 12 amino acids. Germline values: CDR1 SGHTA, CDR2 FQGTGA. The CDR3 sequence: CASSLKANEQFF. DNA for the CDR3: TGTGCCAGCAGCTTAAAGGCTAATGAGCAGTTCTTC.

This sequence joins TRBV2 and TRBJ2-1; 7 bases fit TRBD2. V trimming: 5 bases; J trimming: 7 bases; junction bases outside the gene matches: 5. Germline V lookup: CDR1 SNHLY, CDR2 FYNNEI. This CDR3 has 13 residues. The CDR3 reads CASSLREWNEQFF. The DNA for the CDR3 is TGTGCCAGCAGTCTGCGGGAGTGGAATGAGCAGTTCTTC.

CDR3 in DNA: TGTGCCAGCAGCTTGGAAGTGGGGGCGCGAGGCTACGAGCAGTACTTC. Amino acids: CASSLEVGARGYEQYF. The chain combines TRBV5-4 with TRBJ2-7; possibly TRBD1 for D (6 bases). Germline V CDR1 and CDR2: SGHNT, YYREEE (reference sequence). CDR3 size: 16 residues. The V end lost 0 bases, the J end lost 3 bases, and 16 bases lay between the germline ends.

The rearrangement joins TRBV25-1 to TRBJ1-6, with D perhaps TRBD1 (6 bases). The V end lost 5 bases, the J end lost 10 bases, and 21 bases lay between the germline ends. Germline V gives CDR1 MGHDK, CDR2 SYGVNS. The CDR3 totals 16 residues. This CDR3 reads CASSSQGGGALSPLHF. The DNA of the CDR3 is TGTGCCAGCAGTTCTCAAGGGGGAGGGGCCTTATCACCCCTCCACTTT.

The rearrangement uses TRBV23-1 and TRBJ2-1; 7 nucleotides line up with TRBD2. TRBV23-1 falls under the ORF class, with uncertain function. The junction had 8 bases not matched to a gene; V was cut back by 0 bases and J by 0 bases. The CDR3 consists of 18 residues. The CDR3 DNA is TGCGCCAGCAGTCAATCGAGACCGGGGGGAAGCTCCTACAATGAGCAGTTCTTC. Translating gives CASSQSRPGGSSYNEQFF.

The V call is TRBV4-1, the J call TRBJ2-3, with unresolved D. The CDR3 has 12 residues. The V end was cut by 2 bases, the J end by 6 bases, with 6 bases between. Germline CDR1 and CDR2: MGHRA and YSYEKL. For the CDR3, the DNA is TGCGCCAGCAGCCAATTAGGGGATACGCAGTATTTT. Translated, it gives CASSQLGDTQYF.

J is TRBJ2-1 and V is TRBV5-5, with 14 positions matching TRBD2. V lost 3 bases and J lost 0; bases outside the gene matches: 5. The length of the CDR3 is 18 residues. Germline V lookup: CDR1 SGHKS, CDR2 YYEKEE (reference sequence). CDR3 amino acids: CASSWTSGRIYSYNEQFF. The CDR3 nucleotides are TGTGCCAGCAGCTGGACTAGCGGGAGGATTTACTCCTACAATGAGCAGTTCTTC.

V and J are TRBV27 and TRBJ2-1; D not resolved. Trimming removed 2 bases from V and 9 bases from J, with 11 bases in between. The germline CDR1 and CDR2 sequences are MNHEY and SMNVEV (reference sequence). The CDR3 length is 13 residues. CDR3 sequence reads: CASSLVMGSEQFF. For the CDR3, the DNA is TGTGCCAGCAGTTTAGTTATGGGGTCTGAGCAGTTCTTC.

This clone occurred once. The chain has TRBV28 and TRBJ1-2; the match to TRBD1 covers 7 bases. This CDR3 is 15 amino acids long. Germline CDR1 MDHEN, CDR2 SYDVKM. The junction had 17 bases not matched to a gene; V was cut back by 8 bases and J by 8 bases. The CDR3 DNA sequence: TGTGCCAGCCAAATCAAGTGGAGGGGGCTCGGAGGCTACACCTTC. It specifies CASQIKWRGLGGYTF.

This chain links TRBV5-4 with TRBJ2-2, with 10 bases identical to TRBD1. Germline values: CDR1 SGHNT, CDR2 YYREEE (reference sequence). This CDR3 spans 15 amino acids. V shed 4 bases, J shed 5 bases, and the junction held 5 bases outside the gene matches. Written as DNA, the CDR3 is TGTGCCAGCAGCCCCGGGACAGGGGTGACCGGGGAGCTGTTTTTT. It specifies CASSPGTGVTGELFF.

V is TRBV9 and J is TRBJ2-2; D is ambiguous. V was trimmed by 0 bases and J by 2 bases, leaving 5 bases between them. The V gene's germline CDR1 is SGDLS and CDR2 YYNGEE. The CDR3 length is 14 residues. The DNA of the CDR3 is TGTGCCAGCAGCGTAGAGGATAACACCGGGGAGCTGTTTTTT. Its translation: CASSVEDNTGELFF.

The V gene is TRBV30, the J gene TRBJ2-7, with TRBD1 identical over 9 bases. The CDR3 sequence is 14 residues long. V shed 2 bases, J shed 2 bases, and the junction held 4 bases outside the gene matches. Germline lookup yields CDR1 GTSNPN and CDR2 SVGIG (reference sequence). Here the CDR3 DNA reads TGTGCCTGGAGTCCGGGACAGGGTCCCTACGAGCAGTACTTC. It translates to CAWSPGQGPYEQYF.

On this clone itself: One end of the junction does not line up with germline, which may come from a read error. The V gene is TRBV7-7, the J gene TRBJ2-2; D is unclear. From germline, CDR1 is SSHAT and CDR2 FNYEAQ (reference sequence). The CDR3 has 13 residues. The CDR3 nucleotides read TGTGCTAGCAGCCTAGATTGGAGCGGGGAGCTGTTTTTT. It encodes CASSLDWSGELFF. Full variable domain (missing parts from reference TRBV7-7 and TRBJ2-2): GAGVSQSPRYKVTKRGQDVTLRCDPISSHATLYWYQQALGQGPEFLTYFNYEAQPDKSGLPSDRFSAERPEGSISTLTIQRTEQRDSAMYRCASSLDWSGELFFGEGSRLTVL.

V and J are TRBV12-3 or TRBV12-4 and TRBJ2-3, with a weak D call TRBD2 (5 bases). The CDR3 covers 13 residues. Trimming stripped 5 bases from V and 3 bases from J, with 9 bases between. Here the CDR3 DNA reads TGTGCCAGCAGTCCCCGAGGGACAGATACGCAGTATTTT. It yields the protein CASSPRGTDTQYF.

This sequence joins TRBV28 and TRBJ1-4; TRBD1 matches 9 bases. The germline V gene encodes CDR1 MDHEN and CDR2 SYDVKM. The CDR3 runs to 14 residues. With 5 bases clipped from V and 6 bases from J, the junction kept 4 bases outside the gene matches. The CDR3 region has the DNA TGTGCCAGCAGTCCAGGGACAGGGTATGAAAAACTGTTTTTT. Its translation is CASSPGTGYEKLFF.

The chain recombines TRBV11-2 with TRBJ2-1, with 14 bases aligning to TRBD2. CDR1 is SGHAT and CDR2 is FQNNGV in the germline V gene. This CDR3 comprises 17 residues. Trimming removed 4 bases from V and 8 bases from J; junction bases left unmatched: 10. The CDR3 DNA follows: TGTGCCAGCAGCTGGATCCCGGGACTAGCGGGAGTTGATGAGCAGTTCTTC. The encoded protein is CASSWIPGLAGVDEQFF.

The chain has TRBV7-9 and TRBJ1-1, with no clear D. Germline CDR1 and CDR2: SEHNR and FQNEAQ (reference sequence). The V and J ends lost 7 bases and 1 base respectively, with 13 bases between them. CDR3 length: 14 amino acids. The CDR3 sequence is CASIISRRNTEAFF. CDR3 bases: TGTGCCAGCATCATATCCCGGAGGAACACTGAAGCTTTCTTT.